A single sample gave rise to the 2 T cell receptor beta chains below, sequenced in a study of T cell responses to AZD1222 COVID-19 vaccine. Assay used: immunoSEQ multiplex PCR; TCRdb lists only in-frame clones, some missing. The sample records about 190,000 clones, almost 95% being singletons. The sample was peripheral blood, taken on day 0 of AZD1222 vaccination. These receptors were collected from an adult in good health.

The rearrangement links TRBV29-1 to TRBJ2-7; the match to TRBD2 covers 10 bases. After removal of 5 bases from V and 4 bases from J, the junction contained 17 bases not matched to a gene. CDR1 SQVTM and CDR2 ANQGSEA come from the germline V gene. The length of the CDR3 is 17 residues. The CDR3 is CSVTLRTSGKGVYEQYF. The CDR3 DNA reads as TGCAGCGTTACCCTCCGGACTAGCGGAAAAGGAGTTTACGAGCAGTACTTC.

V and J are TRBV10-3 and TRBJ1-1; maybe TRBD1 (5 bases). The V gene lost 6 bases and the J gene lost 6 bases, with 17 bases spanning the gap. CDR1 is ENHRY, CDR2 SYGVKD, per germline. The CDR3 loop spans 14 amino acids. The CDR3 DNA reads TGTGCCATCAGGGGGGACCTTGGTTTAGCTGAAGCTTTCTTT. As protein: CAIRGDLGLAEAFF.